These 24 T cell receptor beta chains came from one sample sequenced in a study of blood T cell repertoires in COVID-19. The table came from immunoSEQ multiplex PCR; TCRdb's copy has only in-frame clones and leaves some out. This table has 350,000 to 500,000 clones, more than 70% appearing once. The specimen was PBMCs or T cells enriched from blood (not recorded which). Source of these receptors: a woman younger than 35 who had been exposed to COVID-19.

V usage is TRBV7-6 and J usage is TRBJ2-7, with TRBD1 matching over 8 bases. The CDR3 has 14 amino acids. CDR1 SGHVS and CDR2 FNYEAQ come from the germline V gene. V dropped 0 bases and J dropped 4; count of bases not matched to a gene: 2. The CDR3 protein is CASSLADRGYEQYF. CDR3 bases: TGTGCCAGCAGCTTAGCTGACAGGGGATACGAGCAGTACTTC.

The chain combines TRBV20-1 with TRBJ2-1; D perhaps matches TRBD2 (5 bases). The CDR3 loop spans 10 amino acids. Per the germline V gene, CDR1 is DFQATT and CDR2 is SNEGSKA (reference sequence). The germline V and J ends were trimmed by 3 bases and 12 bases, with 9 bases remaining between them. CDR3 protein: CSASKRGQFF. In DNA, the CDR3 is TGCAGTGCTAGTAAACGGGGGCAGTTCTTC.

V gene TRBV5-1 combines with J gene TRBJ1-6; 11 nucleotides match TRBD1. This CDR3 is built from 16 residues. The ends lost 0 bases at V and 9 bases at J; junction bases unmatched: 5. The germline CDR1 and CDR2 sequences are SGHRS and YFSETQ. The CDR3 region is CASSLASGTGGSPLHF. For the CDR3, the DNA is TGCGCCAGCAGCTTGGCCTCCGGGACAGGGGGTTCACCCCTCCACTTT.

The CDR3 reads CASSTRTSGATYEQYF. CDR3 sequence (DNA): TGTGCCAGCAGCACCCGGACTAGCGGGGCGACCTACGAGCAGTACTTC. The chain employs TRBV4-2 and TRBJ2-7, with TRBD2 matching 12 bases. The CDR3 has 16 residues. Germline V gene lookup returns CDR1 LGHNA and CDR2 YNFKEQ. The junction had 7 bases not matched to a gene; V was cut back by 5 bases and J by 2 bases.

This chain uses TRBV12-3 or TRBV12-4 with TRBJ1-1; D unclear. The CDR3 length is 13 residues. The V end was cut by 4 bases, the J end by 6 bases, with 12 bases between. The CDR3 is CASSYGVFPEAFF. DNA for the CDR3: TGTGCCAGCAGTTACGGGGTTTTTCCTGAAGCTTTCTTT.

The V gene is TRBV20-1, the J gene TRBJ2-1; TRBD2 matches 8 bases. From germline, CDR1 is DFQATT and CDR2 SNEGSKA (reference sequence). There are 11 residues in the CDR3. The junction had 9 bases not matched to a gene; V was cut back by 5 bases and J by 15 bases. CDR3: CSAHTSGRGFF. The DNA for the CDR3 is TGCAGTGCTCATACCAGCGGGAGAGGGTTCTTC.

The CDR3 coding sequence is TGTGCCAGCAGTGAGTTCACCCACGGCGAGCAGTACTTC. Translating gives CASSEFTHGEQYF. The chain couples TRBV2 to TRBJ2-7; no clear D. The CDR3 consists of 13 residues. Trimming removed 3 bases at V and 6 bases at J, with 12 bases between. Per germline, CDR1 SNHLY and CDR2 FYNNEI.

The CDR3 sequence: CSVKTPLSAGGNEKLFF. CDR3 nucleotide sequence: TGCAGCGTGAAAACACCACTTTCGGCAGGGGGTAATGAAAAACTGTTTTTT. This chain connects TRBV29-1 to TRBJ1-4, with 7 bases fitting TRBD1. CDR3 length equals 17 residues. After removal of 6 bases from V and 4 bases from J, the junction contained 17 bases not matched to a gene. Germline CDR1 is SQVTM and CDR2 is ANQGSEA.

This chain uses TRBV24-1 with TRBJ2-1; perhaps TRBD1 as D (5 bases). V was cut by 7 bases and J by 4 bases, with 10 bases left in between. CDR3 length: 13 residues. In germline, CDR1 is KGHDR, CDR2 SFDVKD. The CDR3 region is CATRGLGYNEQFF. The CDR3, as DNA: TGTGCCACCAGGGGGCTCGGTTACAATGAGCAGTTCTTC.

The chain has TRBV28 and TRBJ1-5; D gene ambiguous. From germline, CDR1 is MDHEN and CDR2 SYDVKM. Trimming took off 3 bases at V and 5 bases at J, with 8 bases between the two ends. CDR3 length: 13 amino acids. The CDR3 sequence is CASSFGSDQPQHF. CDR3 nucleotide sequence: TGTGCCAGCAGTTTCGGTTCCGATCAGCCCCAGCATTTT. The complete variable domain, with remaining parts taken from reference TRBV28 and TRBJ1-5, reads DVKVTQSSRYLVKRTGEKVFLECVQDMDHENMFWYRQDPGLGLRLIYFSYDVKMKEKGDIPEGYSVSREKKERFSLILESASTNQTSMYLCASSFGSDQPQHFGDGTRLSIL.

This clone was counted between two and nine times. CDR3 DNA sequence: TGTGCCAGCTCACCACCACAGGGGAATCAGCCCCAGCATTTT. Translation gives CASSPPQGNQPQHF. The chain links TRBV18 to TRBJ1-5; TRBD1 agrees at 7 bases. The V gene end was trimmed by 0 bases and the J gene end by 4 bases; junction bases not matched to a gene: 0. The CDR3 totals 14 residues. Germline CDR1 KGHSH, CDR2 LQKENI.

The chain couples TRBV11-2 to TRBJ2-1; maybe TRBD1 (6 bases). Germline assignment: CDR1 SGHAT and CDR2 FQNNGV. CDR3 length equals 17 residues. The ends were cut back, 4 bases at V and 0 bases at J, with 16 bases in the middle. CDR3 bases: TGTGCCAGCAGCTCCTCAGGGCAGGGGATCTCCTACAATGAGCAGTTCTTC. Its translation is CASSSSGQGISYNEQFF.

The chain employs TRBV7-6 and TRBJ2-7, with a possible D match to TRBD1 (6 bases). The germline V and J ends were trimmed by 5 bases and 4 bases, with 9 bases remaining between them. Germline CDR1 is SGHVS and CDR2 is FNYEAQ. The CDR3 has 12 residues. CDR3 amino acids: CASSKQGYEQYF. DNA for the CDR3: TGTGCCAGCAGCAAACAGGGATACGAGCAGTACTTC.

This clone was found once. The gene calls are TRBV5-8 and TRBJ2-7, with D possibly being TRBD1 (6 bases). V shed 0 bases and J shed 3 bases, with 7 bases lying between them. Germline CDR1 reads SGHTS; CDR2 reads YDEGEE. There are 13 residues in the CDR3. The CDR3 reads CASSLGTDYEQYF. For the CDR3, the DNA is TGTGCCAGCAGCTTGGGGACAGACTACGAGCAGTACTTC.

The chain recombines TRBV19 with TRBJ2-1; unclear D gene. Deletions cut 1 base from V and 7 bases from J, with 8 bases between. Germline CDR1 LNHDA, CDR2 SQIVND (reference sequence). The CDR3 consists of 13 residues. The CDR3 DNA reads TGTGCCAGTAGTATAGGCCTAGTGAATGAGCAGTTCTTC. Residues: CASSIGLVNEQFF. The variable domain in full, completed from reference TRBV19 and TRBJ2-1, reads DGGITQSPKYLFRKEGQNVTLSCEQNLNHDAMYWYRQDPGQGLRLIYYSQIVNDFQKGDIAEGYSVSREKKESFPLTVTSAQKNPTAFYLCASSIGLVNEQFFGPGTRLTVL.

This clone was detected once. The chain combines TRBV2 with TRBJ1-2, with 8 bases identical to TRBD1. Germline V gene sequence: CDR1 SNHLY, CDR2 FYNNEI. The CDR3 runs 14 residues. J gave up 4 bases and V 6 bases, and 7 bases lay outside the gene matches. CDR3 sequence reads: CASRDRAFTYGYTF. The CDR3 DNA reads TGTGCCAGCAGGGACAGGGCGTTCACCTATGGCTACACCTTC.

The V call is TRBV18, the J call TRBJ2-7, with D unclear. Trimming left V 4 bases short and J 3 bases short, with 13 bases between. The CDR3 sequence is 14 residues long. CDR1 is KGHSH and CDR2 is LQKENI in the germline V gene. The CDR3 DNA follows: TGTGCCAGCTCACTACAAAAACTAAACTACGAGCAGTACTTC. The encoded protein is CASSLQKLNYEQYF.

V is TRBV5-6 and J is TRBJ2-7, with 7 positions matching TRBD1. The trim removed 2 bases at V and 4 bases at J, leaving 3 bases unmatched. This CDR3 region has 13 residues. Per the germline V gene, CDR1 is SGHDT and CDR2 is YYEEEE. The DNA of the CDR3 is TGTGCCAGCAGCTTTACGACAGGGTACGAGCAGTACTTC. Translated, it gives CASSFTTGYEQYF.

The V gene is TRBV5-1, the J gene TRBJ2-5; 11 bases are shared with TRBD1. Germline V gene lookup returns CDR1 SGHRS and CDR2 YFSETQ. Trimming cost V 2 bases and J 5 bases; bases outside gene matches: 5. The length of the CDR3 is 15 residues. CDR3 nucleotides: TGCGCCAGCAGCTTCGGACAGGGGGCATGGGAGACCCAGTACTTC. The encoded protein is CASSFGQGAWETQYF.

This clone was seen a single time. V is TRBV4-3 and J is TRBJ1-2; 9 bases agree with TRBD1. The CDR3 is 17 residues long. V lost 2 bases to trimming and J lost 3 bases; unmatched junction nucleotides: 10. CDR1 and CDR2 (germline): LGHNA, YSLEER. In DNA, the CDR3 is TGCGCCAGCAGCCAAACCATCGACAGGGGGAAAGACTATGGCTACACCTTC. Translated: CASSQTIDRGKDYGYTF.

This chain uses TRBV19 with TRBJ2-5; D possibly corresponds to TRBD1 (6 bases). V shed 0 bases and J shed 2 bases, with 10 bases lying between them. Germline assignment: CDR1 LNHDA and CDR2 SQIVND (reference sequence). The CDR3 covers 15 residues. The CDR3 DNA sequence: TGTGCCAGTAGTATAGAAACAGGGATACAAGAGACCCAGTACTTC. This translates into CASSIETGIQETQYF.

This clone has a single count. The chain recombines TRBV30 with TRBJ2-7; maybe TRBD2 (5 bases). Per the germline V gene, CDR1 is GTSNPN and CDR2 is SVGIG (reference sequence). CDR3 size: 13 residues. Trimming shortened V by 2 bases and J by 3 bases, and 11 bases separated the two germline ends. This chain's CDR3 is CAWSLSGLYEQYF. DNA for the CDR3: TGTGCCTGGAGTCTAAGCGGACTCTACGAGCAGTACTTC.

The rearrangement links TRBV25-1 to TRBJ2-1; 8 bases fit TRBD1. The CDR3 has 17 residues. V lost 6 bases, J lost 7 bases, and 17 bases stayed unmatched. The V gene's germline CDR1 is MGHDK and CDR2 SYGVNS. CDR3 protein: CASSSTLTGGVKNEQFF. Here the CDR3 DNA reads TGTGCCAGCAGCTCCACTCTTACAGGGGGAGTAAAAAATGAGCAGTTCTTC.

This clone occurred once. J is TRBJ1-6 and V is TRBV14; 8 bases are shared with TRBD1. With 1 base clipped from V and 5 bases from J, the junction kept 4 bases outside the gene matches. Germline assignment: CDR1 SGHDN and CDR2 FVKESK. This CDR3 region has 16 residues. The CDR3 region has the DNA TGTGCCAGCAGCCAAGGACAGGGGCGCAATAATTCACCCCTCCACTTT. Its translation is CASSQGQGRNNSPLHF.